A single sample gave rise to the 27 T cell receptor beta chains below, sequenced in a study of cytomegalovirus exposure and HLA in healthy donors. Use of 60 Vbeta and 13 Jbeta primers characterized the PCR. The protocol was immunoSEQ multiplex PCR, while the TCRdb copy is restricted to in-frame clones and leaves out a portion. The sample lists about 120,000 clones; 75% were seen once. Source material: PBMCs. The receptor source for this set is a woman aged 18-29 years in good health and CMV-seronegative.

This clone came up a few times. This rearrangement joins TRBV4-1 to TRBJ2-7; unclear D gene. V was shortened by 0 bases and J by 2 bases, with 2 bases between the two germline ends. CDR1 and CDR2 from the germline V gene are MGHRA and YSYEKL. The CDR3 has 12 amino acids. The CDR3 here is CASSQDTYEQYF. The CDR3 bases are TGCGCCAGCAGCCAAGATACCTACGAGCAGTACTTC.

The CDR3 coding sequence is TGTGCCAGCAGTGACCCAGGGGCTGGTCAGTACTTC. Its translation: CASSDPGAGQYF. V is TRBV2 and J is TRBJ2-7, with a possible D match to TRBD1 (6 bases). V was pared by 3 bases and J by 10 bases, with 13 bases between. The CDR3 has 12 amino acids. CDR1 is SNHLY and CDR2 is FYNNEI in the germline V gene.

This clone was counted a single time. The chain joins TRBV30 to TRBJ1-3; tentatively, D is TRBD1 (6 bases). This CDR3 has 12 amino acids. Germline loops: CDR1 GTSNPN, CDR2 SVGIG (reference sequence). V was clipped by 5 bases and J by 4 bases, with 9 bases between them. CDR3 nucleotides: TGTGCCTGGGCAGGGACAGGAAACACCATATATTTT. This sequence encodes CAWAGTGNTIYF.

V is TRBV14 and J is TRBJ2-3; D perhaps matches TRBD2 (5 bases). Between the trimmed V and J ends, which lost 4 bases and 8 bases, there was a span of 19 bases. Germline loops: CDR1 SGHDN, CDR2 FVKESK. There are 15 residues in the CDR3. The CDR3 DNA reads TGTGCCAGCAGCCCTGGGGTGCGAGAAGGAGGTACGCAGTATTTT. Its protein is CASSPGVREGGTQYF.

This clone was detected only once. One end of the junction fails to match germline, which may point to a read error. V usage is TRBV7-9 and J usage is TRBJ1-6; a possible D gene is TRBD1 (5 bases). Germline CDR1 reads SEHNR; CDR2 reads FQNEAQ (reference sequence). This CDR3 region has 16 residues. This chain's CDR3 is CASSLDRGWYNSPLHF. DNA of the CDR3: TGTGCCAGCAGCTTAGATCGGGGGTGGTATAATTCCCCCCTCCACTTT.

This clone has a handful of counts. The chain is built from TRBV5-1 and TRBJ2-1; TRBD2 matches at 8 bases. V trimming: 2 bases; J trimming: 5 bases; junction bases outside the gene matches: 6. The CDR3 sequence is 15 residues long. Germline lookup yields CDR1 SGHRS and CDR2 YFSETQ. The DNA for the CDR3 is TGCGCCAGCAGCTTTCAAACTAGCGGAAACAATGAGCAGTTCTTC. Amino acid sequence: CASSFQTSGNNEQFF.

V is TRBV7-9 and J is TRBJ2-7; 10 nucleotides line up with TRBD1. Per the germline V gene, CDR1 is SEHNR and CDR2 is FQNEAQ (reference sequence). V was clipped by 3 bases and J by 7 bases; unmatched bases: 6. The CDR3 totals 14 residues. The CDR3 loop is CASSLGGQGREQYF. CDR3 bases: TGTGCCAGCAGCTTGGGGGGACAGGGGAGAGAGCAGTACTTC.

The chain links TRBV6-6 to TRBJ1-1; the match to TRBD1 covers 8 bases. Germline V gene lookup returns CDR1 MNHNY and CDR2 SVGAGI (reference sequence). The J segment lost 3 bases and the V segment lost 7 bases, leaving 10 bases of the junction unmatched. This CDR3 is built from 15 residues. As DNA, the CDR3 is TGTGCCAGCATTCGGACAGGGTGGTGGGACACTGAAGCTTTCTTT. It translates to CASIRTGWWDTEAFF.

The chain is built from TRBV5-1 and TRBJ1-6; 7 positions agree with TRBD1. The ends lost 7 bases at V and 5 bases at J; junction bases unmatched: 9. CDR1 is SGHRS, CDR2 YFSETQ, per germline. CDR3 length equals 15 residues. The CDR3 nucleotides are TGCGCCAGCCGGCACCGACAGGGCCATAATTCACCCCTCCACTTT. This translates into CASRHRQGHNSPLHF. The full variable domain, in which reference TRBV5-1 and TRBJ1-6 provide the parts outside the CDR3, is KAGVTQTPRYLIKTRGQQVTLSCSPISGHRSVSWYQQTPGQGLQFLFEYFSETQRNKGNFPGRFSGRQFSNSRSEMNVSTLELGDSALYLCASRHRQGHNSPLHFGNGTRLTVT.

This chain joins TRBV27 and TRBJ1-2; tentative D call: TRBD1 (6 bases). The V end was cut by 5 bases, the J end by 8 bases, with 15 bases between. The CDR3 has 13 amino acids. CDR1 and CDR2 from the germline V gene are MNHEY and SMNVEV (reference sequence). The CDR3 nucleotides are TGTGCCAGCAGTCGTACAGGGTTGGGCGGCTACACCTTC. Protein product: CASSRTGLGGYTF.

The chain combines TRBV7-2 with TRBJ1-2, with D possibly TRBD1 on 5 matching bases. Trimming cost V 1 base and J 5 bases, with 11 bases left between them. The CDR3 runs to 14 residues. The germline V gene encodes CDR1 SGHTA and CDR2 FQGNSA. CDR3 sequence: CASSLDRTSYGYTF. The CDR3 DNA follows: TGTGCCAGCAGCTTAGACAGGACAAGTTATGGCTACACCTTC.

The chain uses TRBV5-6 and TRBJ2-5, with TRBD1 matching over 7 bases. V shed 0 bases, J shed 5 bases, and the junction held 4 bases outside the gene matches. Germline CDR1 SGHDT, CDR2 YYEEEE. CDR3 length equals 14 residues. This CDR3 is CASSLGQGWETQYF. For the CDR3, the DNA is TGTGCCAGCAGCTTGGGACAGGGATGGGAGACCCAGTACTTC. Supplemented by reference TRBV5-6 and TRBJ2-5, the full variable domain reads DAGVTQSPTHLIKTRGQQVTLRCSPKSGHDTVSWYQQALGQGPQFIFQYYEEEERQRGNFPDRFSGHQFPNYSSELNVNALLLGDSALYLCASSLGQGWETQYFGPGTRLLVL.

This clone appeared a single time. This sequence joins TRBV19 and TRBJ2-1, with a possible D match to TRBD1 (5 bases). V was cut by 4 bases and J by 12 bases, with 19 bases left in between. CDR1 and CDR2 (germline): LNHDA, SQIVND (reference sequence). This CDR3 contains 14 residues. The CDR3 protein is CASSSGQGLRVQFF. CDR3 nucleotides: TGTGCCAGTAGTAGTGGGCAGGGTCTAAGGGTGCAGTTCTTC.

The chain couples TRBV5-1 to TRBJ2-5, with 12 bases matching TRBD1. The CDR3 spans 17 residues. The germline gives CDR1 SGHRS, CDR2 YFSETQ. V shed 2 bases and J 5 bases; nucleotides not matched to a gene: 10. CDR3 coding DNA: TGCGCCAGCAGCTTTTTGGGGACAGGGGGCGGCGGGGAGACCCAGTACTTC. Amino acids: CASSFLGTGGGGETQYF.

This sequence joins TRBV30 and TRBJ2-6; TRBD1 aligns across 7 bases. Germline V gene lookup returns CDR1 GTSNPN and CDR2 SVGIG (reference sequence). V shed 3 bases, J shed 2 bases, and the junction held 4 bases outside the gene matches. CDR3 length: 15 amino acids. CDR3 coding DNA: TGTGCCTGGAGGGGGACAGCAACTGGGGCCAACGTCCTGACTTTC. Protein sequence: CAWRGTATGANVLTF.

V and J are TRBV5-1 and TRBJ1-5; possibly TRBD1 for D (6 bases). The ends were cut back, 0 bases at V and 4 bases at J, with 20 bases in the middle. Germline CDR1 reads SGHRS; CDR2 reads YFSETQ. CDR3 size: 18 residues. The CDR3 reads CASSLGIAAGVRNQPQHF. Here the CDR3 DNA reads TGCGCCAGCAGCTTGGGGATCGCGGCAGGGGTGCGGAATCAGCCCCAGCATTTT. The full variable domain, with the rest looked up from reference TRBV5-1 and TRBJ1-5, is KAGVTQTPRYLIKTRGQQVTLSCSPISGHRSVSWYQQTPGQGLQFLFEYFSETQRNKGNFPGRFSGRQFSNSRSEMNVSTLELGDSALYLCASSLGIAAGVRNQPQHFGDGTRLSIL.

The chain has TRBV14 and TRBJ1-2; a weak D match, TRBD1 (5 bases). V dropped 4 bases and J dropped 8 bases, with 17 bases sitting between them. This CDR3 contains 14 residues. Germline V gene data show CDR1 as SGHDN and CDR2 as FVKESK. CDR3 bases: TGTGCCAGCAGCCCGCCAGGGCCAGGGCACGGCTACACCTTC. Translated: CASSPPGPGHGYTF.

V is TRBV4-2 and J is TRBJ1-5; D gene unclear. This CDR3 is built from 14 residues. V gave up 2 bases and J gave up 2 bases, with 7 bases separating them. Germline lookup yields CDR1 LGHNA and CDR2 YNFKEQ. This CDR3 is CASSQRGGNQPQHF. The CDR3 nucleotides are TGTGCCAGCAGCCAACGGGGAGGCAATCAGCCCCAGCATTTT.

The chain employs TRBV12-2 and TRBJ2-1; the table assigns TRBD2, which was not confirmed against the DNA. TRBV12-2 has pseudogene status. The CDR3 is made up of 19 amino acids. The CDR3 here is CASRPRAASGVRLGNEQFF. The DNA of the CDR3 is TGTGCAAGTCGCCCGAGGGCTGCTAGCGGGGTACGTCTTGGGAATGAGCAGTTCTTC.

The chain links TRBV5-1 to TRBJ2-1; the match to TRBD2 covers 9 bases. The CDR3 length is 15 residues. Germline lookup yields CDR1 SGHRS and CDR2 YFSETQ. V lost 5 bases to trimming and J lost 3 bases; unmatched junction nucleotides: 6. CDR3: CASSSELAGYNEQFF. DNA of the CDR3: TGCGCCAGCAGTTCAGAACTAGCGGGCTACAATGAGCAGTTCTTC.

The chain has TRBV7-9 and TRBJ2-5, with D tentatively TRBD2 (6 bases). CDR3 length equals 14 residues. Germline values: CDR1 SEHNR, CDR2 FQNEAQ (reference sequence). The V and J ends lost 1 base and 5 bases respectively, with 11 bases between them. This CDR3 is CASSLDAGGETQYF. CDR3 in DNA: TGTGCCAGCAGCTTAGATGCAGGAGGGGAGACCCAGTACTTC.

The gene calls are TRBV4-1 and TRBJ1-2, with TRBD1 identical over 8 bases. The CDR3 covers 20 residues. Germline CDR1 reads MGHRA; CDR2 reads YSYEKL. V trimming: 0 bases; J trimming: 7 bases; junction bases outside the gene matches: 22. This CDR3 reads CASSQERDQGAFYLRGGYTF. The CDR3 DNA follows: TGCGCCAGCAGCCAAGAAAGGGACCAGGGGGCATTTTATCTTAGGGGTGGCTACACCTTC.

V gene TRBV30 combines with J gene TRBJ1-6, with 7 bases matching TRBD1. CDR3 size: 12 residues. The V gene's germline CDR1 is GTSNPN and CDR2 SVGIG (reference sequence). The V segment lost 5 bases and the J segment 8 bases; nucleotides outside the gene matches: 3. The CDR3 sequence: CAWGTGDSPLHF. CDR3 in DNA: TGTGCCTGGGGTACAGGGGATTCACCCCTCCACTTT.

In DNA, the CDR3 is TGTGCCAGCACTGTGGACAGCAACAGGGAAGCTTTCTTT. Translating it yields CASTVDSNREAFF. The V gene is TRBV2, the J gene TRBJ1-1; TRBD1 might be the D (6 bases). V was trimmed by 7 bases and J by 8 bases, leaving 17 bases between them. This CDR3 comprises 13 residues. Germline V gives CDR1 SNHLY, CDR2 FYNNEI.

The V gene is TRBV15, the J gene TRBJ1-5, with TRBD1 identical over 7 bases. The V gene end was trimmed by 3 bases and the J gene end by 0 bases; junction bases not matched to a gene: 8. Germline assignment: CDR1 LNHNV and CDR2 YYDKDF (reference sequence). CDR3 length equals 17 residues. The CDR3 reads CATSRLGTAFSNQPQHF. In DNA form, the CDR3 reads TGTGCCACCAGCAGGCTAGGGACAGCTTTTAGCAATCAGCCCCAGCATTTT.

This rearrangement joins TRBV6-5 to TRBJ2-7; no definite D call. V was shortened by 4 bases and J by 9 bases, with 10 bases between the two germline ends. Per germline, CDR1 MNHEY and CDR2 SVGAGI. This CDR3 contains 11 residues. The CDR3 loop is CASSSPPGQYF. The CDR3 bases are TGTGCCAGCAGTTCCCCCCCGGGGCAGTACTTC.

V is TRBV7-2 and J is TRBJ2-2; 8 bases align to TRBD2. Germline V CDR1 and CDR2: SGHTA, FQGNSA. The CDR3 contains 14 residues. The V gene end was trimmed by 5 bases and the J gene end by 4 bases; junction bases not matched to a gene: 3. The CDR3: CASSRGLGTGELFF. In DNA form, the CDR3 reads TGTGCCAGCAGCCGGGGACTAGGCACCGGGGAGCTGTTTTTT.